The next 27 T cell receptor beta chains were all read from a single sample in a study of shared clonotypes between healthy human individuals. Generated by immunoSEQ multiplex PCR, the TCRdb table keeps only in-frame clones and is missing some. The table shows some 600,000 clones, with around 96% occurring only once. The naive CD8 population came from CD45RO-negative cells selected for CCR7, without terminally differentiated effector memory CD45RA+ cells. Sequenced sample: naive CD8+ T cells sorted from blood. The receptors derive from a woman in her 30s in good health.

V and J are TRBV13 and TRBJ2-1; TRBD2 might be the D (5 bases). The germline CDR1 and CDR2 sequences are PRHDT and FYEKMQ (reference sequence). V shed 0 bases and J shed 10 bases, with 13 bases lying between them. The CDR3 spans 14 residues. The CDR3 sequence: CASSLGLDLAEQFF. Written as DNA, the CDR3 is TGTGCCAGCAGCTTAGGACTAGATCTTGCCGAGCAGTTCTTC.

The V gene is TRBV13, the J gene TRBJ2-5; unclear D gene. V gave up 0 bases and J gave up 0 bases, with 2 bases separating them. This CDR3 has 13 amino acids. Germline V gene sequence: CDR1 PRHDT, CDR2 FYEKMQ (reference sequence). In DNA form, the CDR3 reads TGTGCCAGCAGCTTAGGCAACCAAGAGACCCAGTACTTC. Translation gives CASSLGNQETQYF. The full variable domain, with the rest looked up from reference TRBV13 and TRBJ2-5, is AAGVIQSPRHLIKEKRETATLKCYPIPRHDTVYWYQQGPGQDPQFLISFYEKMQSDKGSIPDRFSAQQFSDYHSELNMSSLELGDSALYFCASSLGNQETQYFGPGTRLLVL.

This CDR3 is CASSYAPNNEQFF. CDR3 DNA sequence: TGTGCCAGCAGTTACGCTCCGAACAATGAGCAGTTCTTC. The V and J genes are TRBV6-5 and TRBJ2-1, with D uncertain. The V end was cut by 2 bases, the J end by 5 bases, with 7 bases between. Germline CDR1 and CDR2: MNHEY and SVGAGI. CDR3 length: 13 residues.

This chain joins TRBV28 and TRBJ2-3; TRBD2 matches at 7 bases. The CDR3 is made up of 14 amino acids. The J segment lost 6 bases and the V segment lost 6 bases, leaving 9 bases of the junction unmatched. Germline assignment: CDR1 MDHEN and CDR2 SYDVKM. DNA for the CDR3: TGTGCCAGCAGGAAAGCGGGAATGATGGATACGCAGTATTTT. Translation gives CASRKAGMMDTQYF.

This clone appeared a few times. V is TRBV9 and J is TRBJ1-2; TRBD1 agrees at 7 bases. V shed 0 bases and J 8 bases; nucleotides not matched to a gene: 7. CDR1 is SGDLS, CDR2 YYNGEE, per germline. The CDR3 contains 14 residues. CDR3 DNA: TGTGCCAGCAGCGTAGTCACAGGGGATAACGGCTACACCTTC. It translates to CASSVVTGDNGYTF.

For the CDR3, the DNA is TGTGCCAGCAGCGACACAGGGGGCCCAGACTTC. Its translation: CASSDTGGPDF. The rearrangement links TRBV21-1 to TRBJ2-7; the table assigns TRBD1, which was not confirmed against the DNA. TRBV21-1 is recorded as a pseudogene. CDR3 size: 11 residues.

This chain uses TRBV5-1 with TRBJ1-1; D not resolved. The CDR3 is 13 amino acids. Germline CDR1 SGHRS, CDR2 YFSETQ. Trimming removed 9 bases at V and 2 bases at J, with 14 bases between. The CDR3 protein is CATSAGLNTEAFF. The CDR3 coding sequence is TGCGCCACCTCCGCGGGGTTAAACACTGAAGCTTTCTTT.

This chain connects TRBV27 to TRBJ2-5; possibly TRBD1 or TRBD2 for D (5 bases each). The ends were cut back, 10 bases at V and 4 bases at J, with 13 bases in the middle. The CDR3 loop spans 12 amino acids. Germline V gene data show CDR1 as MNHEY and CDR2 as SMNVEV (reference sequence). The CDR3 here is CATGTYGETQYF. In DNA form, the CDR3 reads TGTGCCACCGGGACCTATGGAGAGACCCAGTACTTC.

The chain uses TRBV10-1 and TRBJ2-7, with unresolved D. The CDR3 has 15 amino acids. V gave up 6 bases and J gave up 5 bases, with 20 bases separating them. The germline gives CDR1 WNHNN, CDR2 SYGVQD (reference sequence). DNA for the CDR3: TGCGCCAGCAGCCCCCCGGACGGGCCACCTCACGAGCAGTACTTC. This sequence encodes CASSPPDGPPHEQYF.

Comment on this clone: Other DNA sequences in the sample encode the same CDR3. The chain is built from TRBV2 and TRBJ2-7; D ambiguous. Germline CDR1 is SNHLY and CDR2 is FYNNEI. V was cut by 3 bases and J by 3 bases, with 3 bases left in between. The CDR3 extends over 11 amino acids. The CDR3 region is CASSDRYEQYF. The CDR3 DNA follows: TGTGCCAGCAGTGACCGCTACGAGCAGTACTTC.

J is TRBJ2-5 and V is TRBV6-6, with D uncertain. V gave up 6 bases and J gave up 2 bases, with 13 bases separating them. This CDR3 has 14 amino acids. Germline lookup yields CDR1 MNHNY and CDR2 SVGAGI (reference sequence). CDR3: CASSPTLDQETQYF. The DNA of the CDR3 is TGTGCCAGCAGCCCTACGTTGGATCAAGAGACCCAGTACTTC.

This chain's CDR3 is CASSLGNRAGELFF. CDR3 in DNA: TGTGCCAGCAGCTTGGGGAACAGGGCCGGGGAGCTGTTTTTT. V usage is TRBV5-6 and J usage is TRBJ2-2; possibly TRBD1 for D (6 bases). This CDR3 spans 14 amino acids. Trimming took off 0 bases at V and 6 bases at J, with 9 bases between the two ends. CDR1 is SGHDT, CDR2 YYEEEE, per germline.

This clone was counted once. The V gene is TRBV23-1, the J gene TRBJ1-1; D unresolved. TRBV23-1 is an ORF, with its function uncertain. The V gene lost 3 bases and the J gene lost 4 bases, with 12 bases spanning the gap. The CDR3 runs 14 residues. The CDR3: CASSHPSLGTEAFF. For the CDR3, the DNA is TGCGCCAGCAGTCACCCCTCTTTGGGCACTGAAGCTTTCTTT.

V gene TRBV7-9 combines with J gene TRBJ2-2; the D is unclear. The germline gives CDR1 SEHNR, CDR2 FQNEAQ (reference sequence). The length of the CDR3 is 14 residues. The V end was cut by 5 bases, the J end by 0 bases, with 7 bases between. CDR3 loop: CASSVVTNTGELFF. In nucleotides, the CDR3 is TGTGCCAGCAGCGTAGTTACGAACACCGGGGAGCTGTTTTTT.

The chain carries TRBV6-5 and TRBJ2-5; TRBD2 might be the D (6 bases). CDR3 size: 14 residues. Germline CDR1 reads MNHEY; CDR2 reads SVGAGI. V was clipped by 0 bases and J by 6 bases, with 11 bases between them. CDR3 region: CASSYSPGRKTQYF. CDR3 DNA sequence: TGTGCCAGCAGTTACTCCCCAGGGAGGAAGACCCAGTACTTC.

This clone was recorded once. This chain connects TRBV27 to TRBJ2-7; 8 bases agree with TRBD1. Germline trimming cut 6 bases from V and 5 bases from J; bases unmatched to any gene: 6. The CDR3 spans 13 residues. The germline gives CDR1 MNHEY, CDR2 SMNVEV (reference sequence). CDR3 in DNA: TGTGCCAGCAGGACAGGGGTTCGGAACGAGCAGTACTTC. It translates to CASRTGVRNEQYF.

This rearrangement joins TRBV27 to TRBJ1-5; D is ambiguous. This CDR3 region has 13 residues. Germline V gives CDR1 MNHEY, CDR2 SMNVEV (reference sequence). V was clipped by 3 bases and J by 6 bases, with 9 bases between them. CDR3 DNA: TGTGCCAGCAGTTTCGCTTCAGGTCAGCCCCAGCATTTT. Encoded protein: CASSFASGQPQHF.

This sequence joins TRBV27 and TRBJ1-5, with D possibly being TRBD1 (5 bases). V lost 3 bases to trimming and J lost 6 bases, with 15 bases between them. Per germline, CDR1 MNHEY and CDR2 SMNVEV (reference sequence). The CDR3 has 15 amino acids. The CDR3 DNA is TGTGCCAGCAGTTTCGGTGGCGGGGGTGCTCAGCCCCAGCATTTT. It specifies CASSFGGGGAQPQHF.

The chain carries TRBV11-3 and TRBJ1-2; TRBD1 is a possible D gene (6 bases). V was pared by 5 bases and J by 1 base, with 17 bases between. Germline V gene data show CDR1 as SGHNT and CDR2 as YENEEA. The length of the CDR3 is 16 residues. In nucleotides, the CDR3 is TGTGCCAGCAGCGCCCCGGGGGGGGGCGATAACTATGGCTACACCTTC. Amino acids: CASSAPGGGDNYGYTF.

J is TRBJ2-3 and V is TRBV2, with 7 bases lining up with TRBD2. The germline gives CDR1 SNHLY, CDR2 FYNNEI. Germline trimming cut 7 bases from V and 1 base from J; bases unmatched to any gene: 14. The CDR3 sequence is 17 residues long. The CDR3: CASISRSGGRGTDTQYF. As DNA, the CDR3 is TGTGCCAGCATTTCTCGCTCGGGCGGGAGAGGCACAGATACGCAGTATTTT.

The rearrangement links TRBV2 to TRBJ2-4, with D possibly TRBD1 on 7 matching bases. The CDR3 is 15 amino acids. V lost 7 bases, J lost 1 base, and 14 bases lay in between. Germline V gene sequence: CDR1 SNHLY, CDR2 FYNNEI. For the CDR3, the DNA is TGTGCCAGCATCGAGGGGGCGGGGGCCAAAAACATTCAGTACTTC. The encoded protein is CASIEGAGAKNIQYF.

This chain connects TRBV27 to TRBJ2-7, with 11 positions matching TRBD2. V lost 5 bases, J lost 5 bases, and 8 bases stayed unmatched. The germline CDR1 and CDR2 sequences are MNHEY and SMNVEV (reference sequence). There are 15 residues in the CDR3. For the CDR3, the DNA is TGTGCCAGCAGTGGTCTAGCGGGAGGACCCAACGAGCAGTACTTC. Translating it yields CASSGLAGGPNEQYF.

V usage is TRBV27 and J usage is TRBJ2-7; 12 bases line up with TRBD1. This CDR3 is built from 15 residues. Germline lookup yields CDR1 MNHEY and CDR2 SMNVEV (reference sequence). Unmatched junction bases numbered 12, after V lost 6 bases and J lost 9 bases. DNA for the CDR3: TGTGCCAGCAGCCCAACGGGACAGGGGGCGCAAGGGCAGTACTTC. This encodes CASSPTGQGAQGQYF.

The rearrangement links TRBV27 to TRBJ2-3, with D possibly being TRBD2 (6 bases). Trimming pared 3 bases from V and 3 bases from J, leaving 13 bases between. The CDR3 totals 15 residues. Germline lookup yields CDR1 MNHEY and CDR2 SMNVEV (reference sequence). The CDR3 bases are TGTGCCAGCAGTTTGAAGGGAGGTAAAACAGATACGCAGTATTTT. This translates into CASSLKGGKTDTQYF.

The rearrangement joins TRBV5-4 to TRBJ2-3; D is unclear. CDR1 is SGHNT, CDR2 YYREEE, per germline (reference sequence). The CDR3 is 15 amino acids. V lost 0 bases and J lost 5, with 13 bases in between. In nucleotides, the CDR3 is TGTGCCAGCAGCTTGGAAGACCTTGCAGGAGATACGCAGTATTTT. Protein product: CASSLEDLAGDTQYF.

The rearrangement links TRBV27 to TRBJ1-4; D perhaps matches TRBD1 (6 bases). The CDR3 runs to 15 residues. The ends were cut back, 6 bases at V and 8 bases at J, with 19 bases in the middle. Germline V CDR1 and CDR2: MNHEY, SMNVEV (reference sequence). This CDR3 is CASSSEGGEFEKLFF. The DNA of the CDR3 is TGTGCCAGCAGCTCGGAGGGGGGGGAGTTCGAAAAACTGTTTTTT.

The chain links TRBV2 to TRBJ2-7, with a tentative D call TRBD2 (6 bases). The CDR3 has 16 amino acids. CDR1 and CDR2 from the germline V gene are SNHLY and FYNNEI. V was shortened by 3 bases and J by 0 bases, with 15 bases between the two germline ends. The CDR3 DNA reads TGTGCCAGCAGTGATCTTGGGACTTCCTACTCCTACGAGCAGTACTTC. Residues: CASSDLGTSYSYEQYF.